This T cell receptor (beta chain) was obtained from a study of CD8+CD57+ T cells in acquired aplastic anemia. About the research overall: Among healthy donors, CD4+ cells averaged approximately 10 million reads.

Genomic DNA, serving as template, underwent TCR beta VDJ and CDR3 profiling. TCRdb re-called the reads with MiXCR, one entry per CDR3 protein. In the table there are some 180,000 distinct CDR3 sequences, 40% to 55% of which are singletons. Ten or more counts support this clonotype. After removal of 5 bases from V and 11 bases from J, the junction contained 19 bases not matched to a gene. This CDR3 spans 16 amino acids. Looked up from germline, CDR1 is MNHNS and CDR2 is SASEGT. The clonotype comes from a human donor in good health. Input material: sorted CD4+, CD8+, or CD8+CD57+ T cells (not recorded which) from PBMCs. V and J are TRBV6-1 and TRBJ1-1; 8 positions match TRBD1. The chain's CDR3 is CASSKTLGQGTKSAFF. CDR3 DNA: TGTGCCAGCAGTAAAACCCTCGGACAGGGAACGAAGTCTGCTTTCTTT.